The text below deals with one T cell receptor (beta chain). Produced via immunoSEQ multiplex PCR; TCRdb's table is partial and in-frame only. The table has some 80,000 clones, roughly 90% seen once. This specimen comes from a study of control samples from healthy donors and cancer patients. Germline CDR1 is SGHAT and CDR2 is FQNNGV. The CDR3 spans 12 residues. V was cut by 3 bases and J by 1 base, with 3 bases left in between. Sequencing used PBMCs. The TCR was taken from an older woman with head and neck cancer. This chain uses TRBV11-2 with TRBJ1-2; D unresolved. The CDR3 nucleotides read TGTGCCAGCAGCTTCAGTAACTATGGCTACACCTTC. Translation gives CASSFSNYGYTF.